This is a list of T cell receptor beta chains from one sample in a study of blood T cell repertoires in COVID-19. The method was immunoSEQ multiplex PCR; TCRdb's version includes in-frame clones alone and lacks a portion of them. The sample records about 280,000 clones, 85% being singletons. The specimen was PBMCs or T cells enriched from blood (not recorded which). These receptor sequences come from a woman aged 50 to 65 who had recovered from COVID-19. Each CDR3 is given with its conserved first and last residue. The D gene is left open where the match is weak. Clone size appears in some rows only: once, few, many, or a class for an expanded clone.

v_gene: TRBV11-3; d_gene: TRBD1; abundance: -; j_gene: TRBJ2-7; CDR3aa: CASSMGTGRLNEQYF; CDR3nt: TGTGCCAGCAGCATGGGGACAGGGCGCCTCAACGAGCAGTACTTC
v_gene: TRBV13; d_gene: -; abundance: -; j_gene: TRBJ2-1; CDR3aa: CASSSTSNEQFF; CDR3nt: TGTGCCAGCAGCTCCACCAGCAATGAGCAGTTCTTC
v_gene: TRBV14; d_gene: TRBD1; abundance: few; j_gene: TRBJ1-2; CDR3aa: CASSQDYDRVNYGYTF; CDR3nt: TGTGCCAGCAGCCAAGATTATGACAGGGTTAACTATGGCTACACCTTC
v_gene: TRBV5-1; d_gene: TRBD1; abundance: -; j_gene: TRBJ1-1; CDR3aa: CASSSRQGVTEAFF; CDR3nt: TGCGCCAGCAGCTCAAGGCAGGGGGTAACTGAAGCTTTCTTT
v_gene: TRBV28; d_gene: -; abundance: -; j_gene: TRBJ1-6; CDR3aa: CASSSSGTGSSPLHF; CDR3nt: TGTGCCAGCAGTTCGTCCGGGACCGGGAGTTCACCCCTCCACTTT
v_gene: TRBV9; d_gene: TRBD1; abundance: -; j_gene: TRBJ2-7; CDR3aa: CASSGTGPEQYF; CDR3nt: TGTGCCAGCAGCGGGACAGGGCCCGAGCAGTACTTC
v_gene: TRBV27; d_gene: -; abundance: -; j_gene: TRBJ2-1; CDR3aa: CASSWGTFLYNEQFF; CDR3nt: TGTGCCAGCAGTTGGGGGACTTTCCTCTACAATGAGCAGTTCTTC
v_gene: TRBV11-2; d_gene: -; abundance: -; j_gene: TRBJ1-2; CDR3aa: CASSRYRRAGYTF; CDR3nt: TGTGCCAGCAGCCGTTATCGGAGGGCTGGCTACACCTTC
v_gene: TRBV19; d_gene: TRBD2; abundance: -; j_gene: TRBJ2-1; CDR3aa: CASRELADSYNEQFF; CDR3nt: TGTGCCAGTAGAGAGCTAGCGGACTCCTACAATGAGCAGTTCTTC
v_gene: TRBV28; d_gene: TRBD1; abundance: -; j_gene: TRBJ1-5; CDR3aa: CASSPRTGGQPQHF; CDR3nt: TGTGCCAGCAGTCCCCGGACAGGGGGTCAGCCCCAGCATTTT
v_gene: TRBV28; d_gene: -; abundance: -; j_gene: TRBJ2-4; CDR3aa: CASSLLQLPLAKNIQYF; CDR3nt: TGTGCCAGCAGTTTATTACAGTTACCCTTAGCCAAAAACATTCAGTACTTC
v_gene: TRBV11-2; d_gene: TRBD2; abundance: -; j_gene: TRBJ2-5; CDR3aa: CASSSTGTRAETQYF; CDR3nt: TGTGCCAGCAGCTCGACCGGGACTAGGGCCGAGACCCAGTACTTC
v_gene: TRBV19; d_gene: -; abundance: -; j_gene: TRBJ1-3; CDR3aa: CASHLVGFGNTIYF; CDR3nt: TGTGCCAGTCACCTAGTAGGCTTTGGAAACACCATATATTTT
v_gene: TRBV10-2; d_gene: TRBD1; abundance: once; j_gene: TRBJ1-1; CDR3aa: CASRAGTGGNTEAFF; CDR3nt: TGCGCCAGCAGAGCCGGGACAGGGGGTAACACTGAAGCTTTCTTT
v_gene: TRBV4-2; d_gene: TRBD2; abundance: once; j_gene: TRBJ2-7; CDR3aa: CASSLGLAGELYEQYF; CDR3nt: TGTGCCAGCAGCCTGGGACTAGCGGGAGAGCTGTACGAGCAGTACTTC
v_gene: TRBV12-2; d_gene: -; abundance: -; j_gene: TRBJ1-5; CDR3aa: CASRLREGSNQPQHF; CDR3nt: TGTGCAAGTCGCCTCAGGGAGGGTAGCAATCAGCCCCAGCATTTT
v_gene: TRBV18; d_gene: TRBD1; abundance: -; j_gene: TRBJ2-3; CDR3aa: CASSPTTGGHDTQYF; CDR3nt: TGTGCCAGCTCACCAACGACAGGGGGTCATGATACGCAGTATTTT
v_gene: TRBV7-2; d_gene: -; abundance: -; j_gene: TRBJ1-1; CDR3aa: CASSLQVNTEAFF; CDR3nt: TGTGCCAGCAGCTTACAGGTCAACACTGAAGCTTTCTTT
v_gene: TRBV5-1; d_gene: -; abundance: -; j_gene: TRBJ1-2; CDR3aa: CASSGGVLYGYTF; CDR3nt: TGCGCCAGCAGTGGGGGGGTCCTCTATGGCTACACCTTC
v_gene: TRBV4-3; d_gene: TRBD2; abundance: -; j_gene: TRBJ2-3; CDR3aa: CASSQVAGGSTDTQYF; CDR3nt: TGCGCCAGCAGCCAAGTGGCGGGAGGGAGCACAGATACGCAGTATTTT
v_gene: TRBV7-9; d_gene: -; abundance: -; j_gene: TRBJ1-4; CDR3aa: CASSLPYGPERAEKLFF; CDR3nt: TGTGCCAGCAGCTTACCGTACGGACCCGAGAGGGCTGAAAAACTGTTTTTT
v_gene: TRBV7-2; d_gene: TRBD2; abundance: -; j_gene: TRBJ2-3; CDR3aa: CASSTGLAGGPVTDTQYF; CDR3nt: TGTGCCAGCAGCACCGGACTAGCGGGAGGCCCGGTCACAGATACGCAGTATTTT
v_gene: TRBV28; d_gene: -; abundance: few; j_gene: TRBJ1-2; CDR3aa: CASSLLSYGYTF; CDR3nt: TGTGCCAGCAGTTTGCTCAGCTATGGCTACACCTTC
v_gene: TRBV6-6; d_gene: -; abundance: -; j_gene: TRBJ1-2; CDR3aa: CASSYGPKANYGYTF; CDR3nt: TGTGCCAGCAGTTACGGGCCAAAAGCTAACTATGGCTACACCTTC
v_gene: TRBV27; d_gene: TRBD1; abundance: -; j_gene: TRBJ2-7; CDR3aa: CASSYLDRGFNEQYF; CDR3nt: TGTGCCAGCAGTTACCTCGACAGGGGGTTCAACGAGCAGTACTTC
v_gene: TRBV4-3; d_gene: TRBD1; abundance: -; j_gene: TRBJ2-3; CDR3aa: CASSQEAGGYTDTQYF; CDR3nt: TGCGCCAGCAGCCAAGAGGCAGGGGGTTACACAGATACGCAGTATTTT
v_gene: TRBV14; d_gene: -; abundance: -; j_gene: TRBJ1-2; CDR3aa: CASSQEEGTSNYGYTF; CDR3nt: TGTGCCAGCAGCCAAGAAGAGGGGACTTCTAACTATGGCTACACCTTC
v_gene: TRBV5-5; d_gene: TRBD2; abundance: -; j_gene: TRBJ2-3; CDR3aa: CASSLRDYTDTQYF; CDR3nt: TGTGCCAGCAGCCTTCGGGACTACACAGATACGCAGTATTTT
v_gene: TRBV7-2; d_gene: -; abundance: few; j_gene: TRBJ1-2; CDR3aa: CASSLGSGGYTF; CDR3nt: TGTGCCAGCAGCTTAGGTTCCGGTGGCTACACCTTC
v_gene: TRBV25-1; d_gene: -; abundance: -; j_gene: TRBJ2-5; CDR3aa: CASSARGRAETQYF; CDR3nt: TGTGCCAGCAGTGCTAGGGGCAGGGCAGAGACCCAGTACTTC
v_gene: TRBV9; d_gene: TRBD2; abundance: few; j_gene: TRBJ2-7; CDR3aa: CASSVGGPGLAGVSDEQYF; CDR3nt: TGTGCCAGCAGCGTAGGTGGTCCGGGACTAGCGGGAGTGTCAGACGAGCAGTACTTC
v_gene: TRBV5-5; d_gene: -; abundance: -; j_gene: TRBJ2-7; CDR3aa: CASSSTGHEQYF; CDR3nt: TGTGCCAGCAGCTCAACAGGGCACGAGCAGTACTTC
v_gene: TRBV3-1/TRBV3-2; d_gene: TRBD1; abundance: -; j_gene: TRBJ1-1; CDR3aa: CASSQGGQDSFF; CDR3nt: TGTGCCAGCAGCCAAGGGGGACAGGATTCTTTCTTT
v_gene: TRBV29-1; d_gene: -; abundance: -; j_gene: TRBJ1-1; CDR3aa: CSVVQMNTEAFF; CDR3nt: TGCAGCGTTGTACAGATGAACACTGAAGCTTTCTTT
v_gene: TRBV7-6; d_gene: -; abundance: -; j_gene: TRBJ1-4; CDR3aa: CASSLYPRAEYNEKLFF; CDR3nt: TGTGCCAGCAGCTTATACCCCCGCGCGGAATATAATGAAAAACTGTTTTTT
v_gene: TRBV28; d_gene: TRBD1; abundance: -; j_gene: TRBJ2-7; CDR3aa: CASRRQGFNYEQYF; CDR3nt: TGTGCCAGCAGAAGACAGGGCTTTAACTACGAGCAGTACTTC
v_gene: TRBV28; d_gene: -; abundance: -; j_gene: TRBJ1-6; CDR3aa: CASSRGARNSPLHF; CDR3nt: TGTGCCAGCAGCCGCGGGGCGAGGAATTCACCCCTCCACTTT
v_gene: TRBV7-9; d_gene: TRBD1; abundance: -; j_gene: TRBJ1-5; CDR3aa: CASSLGQGDQPQHF; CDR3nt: TGTGCCAGCAGCTTGGGACAGGGCGATCAGCCCCAGCATTTT
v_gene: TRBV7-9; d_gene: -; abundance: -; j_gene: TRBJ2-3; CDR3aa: CASHLSRGGGDTQYF; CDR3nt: TGTGCCAGCCACCTAAGCAGGGGAGGGGGAGATACGCAGTATTTT
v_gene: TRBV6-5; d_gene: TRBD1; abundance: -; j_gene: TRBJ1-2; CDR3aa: CASGVGQGGNYGYTF; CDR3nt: TGTGCCAGCGGAGTGGGACAGGGAGGCAACTATGGCTACACCTTC
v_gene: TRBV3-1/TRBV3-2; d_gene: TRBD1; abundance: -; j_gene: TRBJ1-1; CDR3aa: CASSYRDRGTTEAFF; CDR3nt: TGTGCCAGCAGCTACCGGGACAGGGGGACCACTGAAGCTTTCTTT
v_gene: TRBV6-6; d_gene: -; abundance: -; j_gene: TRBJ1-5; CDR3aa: CASSYLGGWNQPQHF; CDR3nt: TGTGCCAGCAGTTACCTAGGGGGTTGGAATCAGCCCCAGCATTTT
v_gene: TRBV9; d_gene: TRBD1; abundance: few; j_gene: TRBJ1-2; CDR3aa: CASSVGAGGNLDGYTF; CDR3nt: TGTGCCAGCAGCGTAGGGGCAGGGGGTAATCTGGATGGCTACACCTTC
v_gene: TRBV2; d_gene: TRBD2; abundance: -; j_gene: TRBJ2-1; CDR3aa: CASSELGSGGAYEQFF; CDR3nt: TGTGCCAGCAGTGAACTTGGTAGCGGGGGGGCCTATGAGCAGTTCTTC
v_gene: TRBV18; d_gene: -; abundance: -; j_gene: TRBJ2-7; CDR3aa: CASSPQRAGEYEQYF; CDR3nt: TGTGCCAGCTCACCTCAGAGGGCAGGGGAGTACGAGCAGTACTTC
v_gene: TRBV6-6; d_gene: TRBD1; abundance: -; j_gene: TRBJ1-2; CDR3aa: CASSYTSRQGDGYTF; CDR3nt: TGTGCCAGCAGTTACACATCAAGACAGGGAGATGGCTACACCTTC
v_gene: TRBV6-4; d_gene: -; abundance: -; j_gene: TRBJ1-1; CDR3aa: CASSEEVSTEAFF; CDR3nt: TGTGCCAGCAGTGAAGAGGTTAGCACTGAAGCTTTCTTT
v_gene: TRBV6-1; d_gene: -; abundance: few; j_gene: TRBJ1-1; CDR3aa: CASSEGEENTEAFF; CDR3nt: TGTGCCAGCAGTGAAGGGGAGGAGAACACTGAAGCTTTCTTT
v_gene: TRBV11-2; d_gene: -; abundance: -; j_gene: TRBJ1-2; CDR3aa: CASSLGQHYGYTF; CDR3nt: TGTGCCAGCAGCTTAGGACAGCACTATGGCTACACCTTC
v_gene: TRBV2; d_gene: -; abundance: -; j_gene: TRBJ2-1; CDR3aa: CASSDRYNEQFF; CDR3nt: TGTGCCAGCAGTGACAGGTACAATGAGCAGTTCTTC
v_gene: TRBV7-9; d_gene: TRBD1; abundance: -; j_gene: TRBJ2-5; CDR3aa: CASSLASGGKETQYF; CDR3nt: TGTGCCAGCAGCTTAGCTTCAGGGGGTAAAGAGACCCAGTACTTC
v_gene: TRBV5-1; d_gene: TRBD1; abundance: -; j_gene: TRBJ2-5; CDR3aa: CASSSRTGTETQYF; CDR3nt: TGCGCCAGCAGCTCCAGGACAGGAACGGAGACCCAGTACTTC
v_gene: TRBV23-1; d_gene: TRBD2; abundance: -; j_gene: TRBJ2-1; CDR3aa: CASSLVGTSGSNEQFF; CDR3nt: TGCGCCAGCAGTCTGGTCGGGACTAGCGGAAGCAATGAGCAGTTCTTC
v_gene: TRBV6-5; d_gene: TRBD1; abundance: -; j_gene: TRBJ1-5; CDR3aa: CASSYTGQGQPQHF; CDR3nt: TGTGCCAGCAGTTACACGGGACAGGGTCAGCCCCAGCATTTT
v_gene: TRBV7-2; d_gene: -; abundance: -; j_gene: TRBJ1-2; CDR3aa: CASSLARSEESYGYTF; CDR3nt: TGTGCCAGCAGCTTAGCGCGGTCCGAAGAATCCTATGGCTACACCTTC